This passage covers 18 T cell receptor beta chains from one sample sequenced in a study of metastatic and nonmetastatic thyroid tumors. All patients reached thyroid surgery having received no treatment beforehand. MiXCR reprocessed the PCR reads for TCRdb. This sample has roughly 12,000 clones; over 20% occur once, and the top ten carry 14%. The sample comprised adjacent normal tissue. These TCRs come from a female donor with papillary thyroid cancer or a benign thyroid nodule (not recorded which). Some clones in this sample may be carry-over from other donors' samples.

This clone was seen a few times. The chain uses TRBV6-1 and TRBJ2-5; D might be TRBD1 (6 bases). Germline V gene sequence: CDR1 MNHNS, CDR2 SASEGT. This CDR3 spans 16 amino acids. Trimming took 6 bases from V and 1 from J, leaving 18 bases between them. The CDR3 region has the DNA TGTGCCAGCAGCCCCTTGCCACAGGGATCCCAAGAGACCCAGTACTTC. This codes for CASSPLPQGSQETQYF.

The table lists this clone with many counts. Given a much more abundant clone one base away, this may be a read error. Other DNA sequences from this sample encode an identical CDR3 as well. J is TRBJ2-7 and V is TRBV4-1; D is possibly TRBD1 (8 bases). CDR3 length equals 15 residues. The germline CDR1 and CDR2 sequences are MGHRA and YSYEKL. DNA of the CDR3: TGCGCCAGCAGCCCCAGGGGGCGAGGGGACTACGAGCAGTATTTC. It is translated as CASSPRGRGDYEQYF.

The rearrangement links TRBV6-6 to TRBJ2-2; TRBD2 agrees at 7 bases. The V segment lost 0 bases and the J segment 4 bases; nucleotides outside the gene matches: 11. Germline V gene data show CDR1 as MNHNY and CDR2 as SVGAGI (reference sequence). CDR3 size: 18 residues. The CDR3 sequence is CASSYSGGFEASTGELFF. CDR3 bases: TGTGCCAGCAGTTACTCGGGAGGGTTTGAGGCTAGCACCGGGGAGCTGTTTTTT.

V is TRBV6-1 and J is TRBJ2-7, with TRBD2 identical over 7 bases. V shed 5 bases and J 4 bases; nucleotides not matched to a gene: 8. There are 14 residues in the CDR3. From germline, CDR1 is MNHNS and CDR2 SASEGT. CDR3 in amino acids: CASSPTGGSYEQYF. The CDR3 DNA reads TGTGCCAGCAGTCCCACCGGCGGGAGTTACGAGCAGTACTTC.

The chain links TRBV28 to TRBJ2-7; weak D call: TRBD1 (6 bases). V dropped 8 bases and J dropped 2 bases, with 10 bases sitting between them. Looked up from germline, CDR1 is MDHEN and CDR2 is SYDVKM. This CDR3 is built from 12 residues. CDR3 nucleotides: TGTGCCAGCTCCCCAGGGGCCTACGAGCAGTACTTC. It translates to CASSPGAYEQYF.

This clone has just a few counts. CDR3 nucleotides: TGTGCCAGCAGTTCCTCAGGAAGTTCTTTCTATGGCTACACCTTC. Translating gives CASSSSGSSFYGYTF. This chain joins TRBV27 and TRBJ1-2, with D unresolved. The CDR3 is made up of 15 amino acids. Trimming cost V 4 bases and J 4 bases, with 16 bases left between them. The V gene's germline CDR1 is MNHEY and CDR2 SMNVEV (reference sequence).

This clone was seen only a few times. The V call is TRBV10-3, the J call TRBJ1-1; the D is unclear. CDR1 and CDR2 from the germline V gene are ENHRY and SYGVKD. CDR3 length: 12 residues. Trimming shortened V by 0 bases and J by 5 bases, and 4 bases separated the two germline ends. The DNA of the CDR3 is TGTGCCATCAGTGAGTCGGCGACTGAAGCTTTCTTT. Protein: CAISESATEAFF.

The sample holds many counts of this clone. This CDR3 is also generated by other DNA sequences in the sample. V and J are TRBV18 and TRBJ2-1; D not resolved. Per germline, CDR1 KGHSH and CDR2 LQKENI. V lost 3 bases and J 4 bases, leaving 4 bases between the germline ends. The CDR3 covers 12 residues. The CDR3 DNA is TGTGCCAGCTCACCGGGGTACAATGAGCAGTTCTTC. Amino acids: CASSPGYNEQFF.

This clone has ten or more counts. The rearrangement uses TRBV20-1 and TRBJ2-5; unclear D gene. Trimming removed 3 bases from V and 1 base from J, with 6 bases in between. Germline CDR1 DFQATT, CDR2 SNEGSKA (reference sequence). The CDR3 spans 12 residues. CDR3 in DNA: TGCAGTGCTAGGGGCAGCCAAGAGACCCAGTACTTC. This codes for CSARGSQETQYF.

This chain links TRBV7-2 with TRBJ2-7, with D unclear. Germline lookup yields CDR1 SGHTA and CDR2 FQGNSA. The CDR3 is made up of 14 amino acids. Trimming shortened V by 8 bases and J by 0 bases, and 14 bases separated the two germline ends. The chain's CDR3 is CASGIYQSSYEQYF. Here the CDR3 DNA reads TGTGCCAGCGGCATATACCAGAGCTCCTACGAGCAGTACTTC. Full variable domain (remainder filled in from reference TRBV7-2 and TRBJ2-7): GAGVSQSPSNKVTEKGKDVELRCDPISGHTALYWYRQSLGQGLEFLIYFQGNSAPDKSGLPSDRFSAERTGGSVSTLTIQRTQQEDSAVYLCASGIYQSSYEQYFGPGTRLTVT.

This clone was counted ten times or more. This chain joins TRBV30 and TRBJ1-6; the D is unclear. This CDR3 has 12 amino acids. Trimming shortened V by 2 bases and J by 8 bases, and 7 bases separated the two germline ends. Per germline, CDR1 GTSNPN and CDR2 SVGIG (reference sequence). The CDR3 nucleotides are TGTGCCTGGAGTTTCCTCTATTCACCCCTCCACTTT. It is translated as CAWSFLYSPLHF.

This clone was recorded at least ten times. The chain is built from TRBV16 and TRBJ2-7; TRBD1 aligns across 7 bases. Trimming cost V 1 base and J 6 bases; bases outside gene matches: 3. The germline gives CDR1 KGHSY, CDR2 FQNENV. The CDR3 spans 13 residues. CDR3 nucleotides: TGTGCCAGCAGCCAATTTACAGGGGTCGAGCAGTACTTC. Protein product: CASSQFTGVEQYF.

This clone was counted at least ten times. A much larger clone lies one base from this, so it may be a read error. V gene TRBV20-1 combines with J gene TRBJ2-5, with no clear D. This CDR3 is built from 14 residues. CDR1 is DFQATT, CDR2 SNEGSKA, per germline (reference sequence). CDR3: CSARDPANLKTQCF. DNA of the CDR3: TGCAGTGCTAGAGATCCAGCGAACCTGAAGACCCAGTGCTTC.

The CDR3 DNA reads TGTGCCAGTAGTTATAGGGTGTTTCCCTACGAGCAGTACTTC. Translating gives CASSYRVFPYEQYF. The chain has TRBV19 and TRBJ2-7; D gene ambiguous. This CDR3 spans 14 amino acids. Trimming pared 5 bases from V and 2 bases from J, leaving 13 bases between. Germline V gene sequence: CDR1 LNHDA, CDR2 SQIVND (reference sequence).

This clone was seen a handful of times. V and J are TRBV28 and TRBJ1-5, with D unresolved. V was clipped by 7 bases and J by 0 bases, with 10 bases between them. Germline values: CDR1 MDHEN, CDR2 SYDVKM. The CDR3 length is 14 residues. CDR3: CASTPDYSNQPQHF. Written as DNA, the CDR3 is TGTGCCAGCACCCCGGACTATAGCAATCAGCCCCAGCATTTT.

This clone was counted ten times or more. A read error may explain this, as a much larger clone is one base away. CDR3 sequence (DNA): TGCAGTGCTAGCCCATTCAGGGAAGGTGGCTACACCTTC. Protein: CSASPFREGGYTF. The chain couples TRBV20-1 to TRBJ1-2; D is perhaps TRBD1 (5 bases). CDR3 length: 13 amino acids. V was pared by 3 bases and J by 7 bases, with 15 bases between. Germline V lookup: CDR1 DFQATT, CDR2 SNEGSKA (reference sequence).

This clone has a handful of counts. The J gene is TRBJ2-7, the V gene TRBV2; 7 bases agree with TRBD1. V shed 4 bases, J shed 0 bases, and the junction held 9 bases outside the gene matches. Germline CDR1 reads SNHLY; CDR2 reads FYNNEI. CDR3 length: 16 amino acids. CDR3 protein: CASSGADRLDSYEQYF. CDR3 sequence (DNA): TGTGCCAGCAGTGGAGCGGACAGGCTCGACTCCTACGAGCAGTACTTC.

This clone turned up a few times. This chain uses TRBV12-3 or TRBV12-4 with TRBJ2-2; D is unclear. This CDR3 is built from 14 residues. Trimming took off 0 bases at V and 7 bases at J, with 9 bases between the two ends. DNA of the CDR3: TGTGCCAGCAGTTTAGCGAGTCAGTACGGGGAGCTGTTTTTT. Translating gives CASSLASQYGELFF.